Detailed here is one T cell receptor (beta chain). What it binds is unknown. The data were produced by immunoSEQ multiplex PCR, yet TCRdb's version contains in-frame clones alone and is incomplete. The table lists 250,000 to 400,000 clones, 88% of them singletons, with roughly 0.88% in the top ten. The entry originates in a study of cytomegalovirus exposure and HLA in healthy donors. The CDR3 runs 16 residues. V lost 3 bases, J lost 2 bases, and 7 bases stayed unmatched. CDR1 and CDR2 (germline): SGHAT, FQNNGV. Study-level points and caveats: In vitro checks showed that three CMV-associated chains really do target CMV antigens.

The TCR comes from a man between 25 and 39 years old in good health and CMV-seronegative. V is TRBV11-2 and J is TRBJ2-3, with TRBD2 matching 8 bases. The sample was PBMCs. This chain's CDR3 is CASSFIAGSITDTQYF. CDR3 DNA: TGTGCCAGCAGCTTCATAGCGGGGTCTATCACAGATACGCAGTATTTT.